This T cell receptor beta chain was identified in a study of low-dose radiotherapy and immunotherapy resistance in tumors. Study as a whole: Doses of 0.5 Gy per fraction every 2 weeks, totaling 6.5 Gy, went to Cohort 1. Cyclophosphamide went in intravenously at 200 mg/m2 every two weeks, one day before radiation and immunotherapy.

Advanced solid tumors lacking tumor-infiltrating lymphocytes characterized eligible patients. This clonotype was seen only a few times. First-strand cDNA relied on TRAV- and TRBV-specific primers spanning alpha and beta chains. With a constant-region primer and a V-primer adapter, TCRs were subjected to around 18 PCR cycles of amplification. In vitro transcription amplified isolated mRNA. MiXCR was run by TCRdb on the reads, yielding one entry per CDR3 protein. The table has more than 12,000 distinct CDR3 sequences, roughly 50% seen once. The CDR3 runs to 17 residues. Germline V gives CDR1 MDHEN, CDR2 SYDVKM. V lost 2 bases, J lost 0 bases, and 17 bases lay in between.

V usage is TRBV28 and J usage is TRBJ2-7; TRBD2 is a possible D gene (5 bases). This clonotype was sampled from a human donor with advanced metastatic prostate, ovarian, gallbladder or colorectal cancer (not recorded which). This table probably holds off-target reads from a library built for another chain. The DNA for the CDR3 is TGTGCCAGCAGTTTAGGGTCTGTCGGGGTAAGCTCCTACGAGCAGTACTTC. It codes for CASSLGSVGVSSYEQYF.